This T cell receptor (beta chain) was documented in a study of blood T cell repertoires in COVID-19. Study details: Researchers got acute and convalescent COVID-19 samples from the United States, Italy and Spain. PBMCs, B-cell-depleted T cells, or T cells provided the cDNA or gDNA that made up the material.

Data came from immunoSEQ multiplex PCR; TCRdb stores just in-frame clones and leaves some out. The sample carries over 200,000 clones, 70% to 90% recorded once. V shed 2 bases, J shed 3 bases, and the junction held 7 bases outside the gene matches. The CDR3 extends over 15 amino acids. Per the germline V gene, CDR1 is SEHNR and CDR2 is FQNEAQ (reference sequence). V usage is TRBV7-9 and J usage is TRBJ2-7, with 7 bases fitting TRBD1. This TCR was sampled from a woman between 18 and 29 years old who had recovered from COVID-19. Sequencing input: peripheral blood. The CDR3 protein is CASSLIATGNYEQYF. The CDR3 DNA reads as TGTGCCAGCAGCTTAATTGCGACAGGGAACTACGAGCAGTACTTC.